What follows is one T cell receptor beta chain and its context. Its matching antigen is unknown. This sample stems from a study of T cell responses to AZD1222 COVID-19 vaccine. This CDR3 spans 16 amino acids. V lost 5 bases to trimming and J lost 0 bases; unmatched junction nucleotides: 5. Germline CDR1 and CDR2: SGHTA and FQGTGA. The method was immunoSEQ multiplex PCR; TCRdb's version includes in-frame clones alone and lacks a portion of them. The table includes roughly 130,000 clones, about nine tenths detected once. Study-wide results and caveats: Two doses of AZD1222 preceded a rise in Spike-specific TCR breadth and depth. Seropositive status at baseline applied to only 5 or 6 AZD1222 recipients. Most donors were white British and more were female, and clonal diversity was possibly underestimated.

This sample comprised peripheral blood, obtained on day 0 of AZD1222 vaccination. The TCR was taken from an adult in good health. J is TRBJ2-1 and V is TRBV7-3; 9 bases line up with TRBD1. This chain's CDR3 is CASSIQGALSYNEQFF. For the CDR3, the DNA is TGTGCCAGCAGCATACAGGGGGCCCTCTCCTACAATGAGCAGTTCTTC.